This entry describes one TCR beta chain. No antigen is known for it. This sample is drawn from a study of T cells in Graves' hyperthyroidism and ophthalmopathy. V lost 5 bases to trimming and J lost 5 bases, with 22 bases between them. Germline V gene lookup returns CDR1 DFQATT and CDR2 SNEGSKA (reference sequence). The CDR3 is 16 amino acids. Among the patients, aged 18 to 65, hyperthyroidism was newly diagnosed and had lasted under 2 months. Clinical symptoms, serum thyroxine and TRAb, thyroid ultrasound and orbital computed tomography together formed the diagnostic basis. PBMCs came from more than 9 ml fresh peripheral blood. Broader study findings: Ophthalmopathy, which appeared later, was predicted by the model a median about 5.9 months before onset.

The TCR beta CDR3 regions underwent amplification using RNA transcripts as the source. When the TCR CDR3 underwent first-round RT-PCR, the HTBI primer set was used. Using its own MiXCR run on the multiplex PCR reads, TCRdb lists one record per CDR3 protein. The sample includes some 300,000 distinct CDR3 sequences, around a sixth of them seen just once. The sequenced sample consisted of blood. The chain has TRBV20-1 and TRBJ2-1, with D perhaps matching TRBD2 (6 bases). This receptor was taken from a man in his thirties or forties with Graves' hyperthyroidism. DNA for the CDR3: TGCAGTGCTTCCGATTTAGGAGGGAGGAGCCACAATGAGCAGTTCTTC. Amino acids: CSASDLGGRSHNEQFF.